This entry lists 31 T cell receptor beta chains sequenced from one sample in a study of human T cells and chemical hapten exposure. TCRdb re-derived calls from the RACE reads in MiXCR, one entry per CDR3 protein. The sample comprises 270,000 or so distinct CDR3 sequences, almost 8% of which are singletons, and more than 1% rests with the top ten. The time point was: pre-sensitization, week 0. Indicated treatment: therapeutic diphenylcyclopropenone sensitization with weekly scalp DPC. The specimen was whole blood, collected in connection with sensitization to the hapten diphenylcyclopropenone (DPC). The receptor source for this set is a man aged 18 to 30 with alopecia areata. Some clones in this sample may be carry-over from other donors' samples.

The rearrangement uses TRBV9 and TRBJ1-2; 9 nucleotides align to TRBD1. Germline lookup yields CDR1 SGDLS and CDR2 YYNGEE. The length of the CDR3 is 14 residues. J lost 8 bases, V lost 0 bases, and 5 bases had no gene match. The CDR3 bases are TGTGCCAGCAGCGTAGCCCTTACAGGGGGCGGCTACACCTTC. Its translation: CASSVALTGGGYTF.

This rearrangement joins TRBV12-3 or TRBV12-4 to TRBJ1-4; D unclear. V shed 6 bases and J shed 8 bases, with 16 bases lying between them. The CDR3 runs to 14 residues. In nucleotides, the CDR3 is TGTGCCAGCAGACCGGGCCAGGAGAACGAAAAACTGTTTTTT. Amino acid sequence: CASRPGQENEKLFF.

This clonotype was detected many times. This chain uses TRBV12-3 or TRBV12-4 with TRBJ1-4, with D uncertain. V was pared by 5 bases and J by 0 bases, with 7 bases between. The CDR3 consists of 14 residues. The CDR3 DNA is TGTGCCAGCAGTCTGATCGCAACTAATGAAAAACTGTTTTTT. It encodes CASSLIATNEKLFF.

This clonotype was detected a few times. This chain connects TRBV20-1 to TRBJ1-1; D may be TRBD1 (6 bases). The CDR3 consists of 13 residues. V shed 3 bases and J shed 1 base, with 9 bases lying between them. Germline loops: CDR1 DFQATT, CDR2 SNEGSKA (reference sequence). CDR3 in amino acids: CSARVDRNTEAFF. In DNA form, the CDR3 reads TGCAGTGCTAGGGTGGACAGGAACACTGAAGCTTTCTTT.

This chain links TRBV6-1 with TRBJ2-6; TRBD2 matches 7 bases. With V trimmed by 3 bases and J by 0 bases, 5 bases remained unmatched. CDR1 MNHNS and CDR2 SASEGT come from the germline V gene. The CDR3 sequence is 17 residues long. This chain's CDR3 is CASSERTGGSGANVLTF. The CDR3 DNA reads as TGTGCCAGCAGTGAGCGGACGGGGGGCTCTGGGGCCAACGTCCTGACTTTC.

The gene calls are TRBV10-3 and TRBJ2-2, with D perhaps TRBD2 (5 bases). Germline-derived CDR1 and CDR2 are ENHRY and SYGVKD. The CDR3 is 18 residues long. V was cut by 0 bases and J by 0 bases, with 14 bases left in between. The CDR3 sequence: CAISESVEGTSNTGELFF. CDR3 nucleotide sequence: TGTGCCATCAGTGAGTCGGTCGAGGGCACCTCGAACACCGGGGAGCTGTTTTTT.

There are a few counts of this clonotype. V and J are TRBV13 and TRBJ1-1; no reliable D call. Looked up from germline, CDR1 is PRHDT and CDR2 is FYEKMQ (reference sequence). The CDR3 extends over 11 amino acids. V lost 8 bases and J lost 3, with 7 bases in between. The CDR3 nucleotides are TGTGCCAGCCGGACTTACACTGAAGCTTTCTTT. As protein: CASRTYTEAFF.

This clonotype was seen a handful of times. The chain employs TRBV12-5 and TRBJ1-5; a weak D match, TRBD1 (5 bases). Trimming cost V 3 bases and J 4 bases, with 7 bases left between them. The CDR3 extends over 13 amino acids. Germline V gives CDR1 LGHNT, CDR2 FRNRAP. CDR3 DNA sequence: TGTGCTAGTGGTTTAGGGGATAATCAGCCCCAGCATTTT. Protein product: CASGLGDNQPQHF. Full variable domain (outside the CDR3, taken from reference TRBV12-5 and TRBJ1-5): DARVTQTPRHKVTEMGQEVTMRCQPILGHNTVFWYRQTMMQGLELLAYFRNRAPLDDSGMPKDRFSAEMPDATLATLKIQPSEPRDSAVYFCASGLGDNQPQHFGDGTRLSIL.

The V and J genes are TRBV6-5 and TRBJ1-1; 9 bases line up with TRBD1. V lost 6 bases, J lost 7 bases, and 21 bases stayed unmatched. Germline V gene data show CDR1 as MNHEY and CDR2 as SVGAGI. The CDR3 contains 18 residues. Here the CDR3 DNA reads TGTGCCAGCAGCCCACGTCCGGGACAGGGAATATTATCTAGTGAAGCTTTCTTT. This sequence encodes CASSPRPGQGILSSEAFF.

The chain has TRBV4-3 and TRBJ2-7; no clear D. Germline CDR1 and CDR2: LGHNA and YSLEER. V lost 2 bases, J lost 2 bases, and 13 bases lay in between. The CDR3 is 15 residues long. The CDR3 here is CASSQTRQEPYEQYF. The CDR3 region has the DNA TGCGCCAGCAGCCAAACCCGGCAGGAGCCCTACGAGCAGTACTTC.

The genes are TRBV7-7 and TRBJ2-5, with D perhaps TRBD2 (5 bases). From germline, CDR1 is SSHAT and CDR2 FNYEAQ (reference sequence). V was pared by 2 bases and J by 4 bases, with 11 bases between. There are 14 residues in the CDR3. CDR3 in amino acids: CASSLNPEGETQYF. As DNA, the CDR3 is TGTGCCAGCAGCTTAAATCCAGAGGGAGAGACCCAGTACTTC. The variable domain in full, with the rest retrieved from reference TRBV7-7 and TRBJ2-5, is GAGVSQSPRYKVTKRGQDVTLRCDPISSHATLYWYQQALGQGPEFLTYFNYEAQPDKSGLPSDRFSAERPEGSISTLTIQRTEQRDSAMYRCASSLNPEGETQYFGPGTRLLVL.

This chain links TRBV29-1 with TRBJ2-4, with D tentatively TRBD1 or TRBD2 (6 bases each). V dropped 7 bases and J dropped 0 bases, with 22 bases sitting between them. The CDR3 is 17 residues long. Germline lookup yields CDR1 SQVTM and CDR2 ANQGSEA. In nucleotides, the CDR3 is TGCAGCGCTACCACCGGATCGGGGGCATTAGCCAAAAACATTCAGTACTTC. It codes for CSATTGSGALAKNIQYF. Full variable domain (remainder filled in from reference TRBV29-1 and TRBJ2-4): SAVISQKPSRDICQRGTSLTIQCQVDSQVTMMFWYRQQPGQSLTLIATANQGSEATYESGFVIDKFPISRPNLTFSTLTVSNMSPEDSSIYLCSATTGSGALAKNIQYFGAGTRLSVL.

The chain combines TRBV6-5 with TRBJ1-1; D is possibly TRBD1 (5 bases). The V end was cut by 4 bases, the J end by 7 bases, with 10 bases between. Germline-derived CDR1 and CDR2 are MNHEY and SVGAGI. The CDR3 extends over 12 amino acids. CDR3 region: CASSSGTLEAFF. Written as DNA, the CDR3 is TGTGCCAGCAGTTCGGGGACCCTTGAAGCTTTCTTT.

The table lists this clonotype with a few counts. The DNA of the CDR3 is TGTGCCAGCAGCTTAACGCCTGGCACTGAAGCTTTCTTT. This encodes CASSLTPGTEAFF. The J gene is TRBJ1-1, the V gene TRBV7-3, with D unresolved. With 0 bases removed from V and 4 bases from J, the gap between germline ends came to 6 bases. Germline V gene lookup returns CDR1 SGHTA and CDR2 FQGTGA. The CDR3 loop spans 13 amino acids.

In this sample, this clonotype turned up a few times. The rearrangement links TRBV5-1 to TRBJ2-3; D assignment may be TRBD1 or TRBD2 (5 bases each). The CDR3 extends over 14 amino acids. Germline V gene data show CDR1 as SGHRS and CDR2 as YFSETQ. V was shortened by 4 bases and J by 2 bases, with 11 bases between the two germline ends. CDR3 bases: TGCGCCAGCAGCGAGGGGTACCCCACAGATACGCAGTATTTT. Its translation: CASSEGYPTDTQYF.

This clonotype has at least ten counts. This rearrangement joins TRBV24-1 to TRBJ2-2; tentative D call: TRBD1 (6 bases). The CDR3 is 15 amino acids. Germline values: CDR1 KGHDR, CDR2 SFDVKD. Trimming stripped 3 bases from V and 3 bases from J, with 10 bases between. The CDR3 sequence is CATSDPYRDTGELFF. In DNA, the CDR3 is TGTGCCACCAGTGATCCTTACAGGGACACCGGGGAGCTGTTTTTT.

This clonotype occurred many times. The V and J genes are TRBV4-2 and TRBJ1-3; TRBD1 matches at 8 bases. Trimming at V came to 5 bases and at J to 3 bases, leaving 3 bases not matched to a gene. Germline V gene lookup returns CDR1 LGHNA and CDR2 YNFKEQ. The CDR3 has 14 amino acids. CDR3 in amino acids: CASSGQGRGNTIYF. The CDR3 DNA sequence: TGTGCCAGCAGCGGACAGGGTCGTGGAAACACCATATATTTT.

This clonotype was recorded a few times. CDR3 DNA sequence: TGTGCCAGCAGATCTCCGGGACTAGGACTCACAGATACGCAGTATTTT. The encoded protein is CASRSPGLGLTDTQYF. V and J are TRBV28 and TRBJ2-3; 8 bases fit TRBD2. The CDR3 is 16 residues long. Per the germline V gene, CDR1 is MDHEN and CDR2 is SYDVKM. The ends lost 6 bases at V and 2 bases at J; junction bases unmatched: 10.

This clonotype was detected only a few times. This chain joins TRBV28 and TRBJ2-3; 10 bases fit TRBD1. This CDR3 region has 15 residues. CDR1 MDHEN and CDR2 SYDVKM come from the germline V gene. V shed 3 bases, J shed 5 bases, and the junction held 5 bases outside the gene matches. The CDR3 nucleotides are TGTGCCAGCAGTTTCGCGGACAGGGGGATAGATACGCAGTATTTT. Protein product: CASSFADRGIDTQYF.

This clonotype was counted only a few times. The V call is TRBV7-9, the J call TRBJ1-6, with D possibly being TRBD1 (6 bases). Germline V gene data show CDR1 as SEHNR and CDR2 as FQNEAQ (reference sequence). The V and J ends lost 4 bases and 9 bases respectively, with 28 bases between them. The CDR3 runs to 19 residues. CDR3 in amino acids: CASSSTGNLFISNRSPLHF. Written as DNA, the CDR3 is TGTGCCAGCAGCTCGACAGGAAACCTCTTTATAAGTAATCGTTCACCCCTCCACTTT.

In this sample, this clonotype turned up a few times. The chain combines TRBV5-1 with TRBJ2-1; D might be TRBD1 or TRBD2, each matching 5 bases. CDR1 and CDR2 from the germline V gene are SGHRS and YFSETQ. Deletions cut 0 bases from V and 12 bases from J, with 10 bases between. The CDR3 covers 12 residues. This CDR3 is CASSLAGTGQFF. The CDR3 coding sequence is TGCGCCAGCAGCTTGGCGGGGACGGGGCAGTTCTTC.

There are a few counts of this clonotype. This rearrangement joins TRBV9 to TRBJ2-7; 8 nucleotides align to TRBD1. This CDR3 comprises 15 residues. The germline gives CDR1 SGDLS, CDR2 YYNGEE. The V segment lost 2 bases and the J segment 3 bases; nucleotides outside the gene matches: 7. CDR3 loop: CASSVRQGTLYEQYF. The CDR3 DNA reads TGTGCCAGCAGCGTGCGACAGGGGACTCTCTACGAGCAGTACTTC.

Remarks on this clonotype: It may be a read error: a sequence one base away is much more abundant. The CDR3 loop is CSVGTGNADTQYF. As DNA, the CDR3 is TGCAGCGTGGGGACAGGGAATGCAGATACGCAGTATTTT. The chain employs TRBV29-1 and TRBJ2-3; 9 bases align to TRBD1. The CDR3 is made up of 13 amino acids. V dropped 6 bases and J dropped 4; count of bases not matched to a gene: 5. Germline CDR1 is SQVTM and CDR2 is ANQGSEA.

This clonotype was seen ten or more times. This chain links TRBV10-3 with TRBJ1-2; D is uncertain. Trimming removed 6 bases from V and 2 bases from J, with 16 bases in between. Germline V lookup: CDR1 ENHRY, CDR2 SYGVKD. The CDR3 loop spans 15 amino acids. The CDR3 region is CAISLAAGANYGYTF. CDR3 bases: TGTGCCATCAGCCTCGCCGCAGGAGCCAACTATGGCTACACCTTC.

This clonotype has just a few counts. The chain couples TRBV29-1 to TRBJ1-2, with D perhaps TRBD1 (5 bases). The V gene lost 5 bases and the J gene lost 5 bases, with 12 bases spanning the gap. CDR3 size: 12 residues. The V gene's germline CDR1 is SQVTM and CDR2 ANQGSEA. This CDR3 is CSVSGNPYGYTF. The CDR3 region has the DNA TGCAGCGTTTCAGGGAACCCTTATGGCTACACCTTC.

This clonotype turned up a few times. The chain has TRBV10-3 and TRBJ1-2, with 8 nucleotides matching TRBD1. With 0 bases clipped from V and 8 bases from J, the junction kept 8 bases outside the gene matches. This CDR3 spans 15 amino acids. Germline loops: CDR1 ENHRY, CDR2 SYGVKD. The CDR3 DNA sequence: TGTGCCATCAGTGAGTCGAAGCCGACAGGGGAAGGCTACACCTTC. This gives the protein CAISESKPTGEGYTF.

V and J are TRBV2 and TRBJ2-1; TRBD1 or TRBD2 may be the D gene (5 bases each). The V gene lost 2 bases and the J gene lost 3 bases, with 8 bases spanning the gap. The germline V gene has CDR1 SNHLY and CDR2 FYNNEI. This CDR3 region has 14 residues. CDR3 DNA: TGTGCCAGCAGTGAACGGGGCGACTACAATGAGCAGTTCTTC. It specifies CASSERGDYNEQFF.

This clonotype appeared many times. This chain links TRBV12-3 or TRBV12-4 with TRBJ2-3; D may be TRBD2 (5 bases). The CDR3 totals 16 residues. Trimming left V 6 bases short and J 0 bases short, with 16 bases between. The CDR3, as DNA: TGTGCCAGCAGGCTTCGGACTCGACTGAGCACAGATACGCAGTATTTT. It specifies CASRLRTRLSTDTQYF.

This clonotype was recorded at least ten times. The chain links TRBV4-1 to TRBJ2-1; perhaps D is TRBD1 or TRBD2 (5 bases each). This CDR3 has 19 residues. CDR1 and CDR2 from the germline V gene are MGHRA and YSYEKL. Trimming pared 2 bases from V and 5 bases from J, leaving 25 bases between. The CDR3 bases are TGCGCCAGCAGCCAATTCCTCTCGACCGGGGTCAGGGTCCACAATGAGCAGTTCTTC. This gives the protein CASSQFLSTGVRVHNEQFF.

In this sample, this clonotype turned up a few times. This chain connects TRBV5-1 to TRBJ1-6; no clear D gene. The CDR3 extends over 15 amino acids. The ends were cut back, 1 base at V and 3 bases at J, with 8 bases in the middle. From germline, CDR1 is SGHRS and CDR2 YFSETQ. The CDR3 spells CASSLLQDYNSPLHF. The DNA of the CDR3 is TGCGCCAGCAGCTTGCTCCAGGACTATAATTCACCCCTCCACTTT.

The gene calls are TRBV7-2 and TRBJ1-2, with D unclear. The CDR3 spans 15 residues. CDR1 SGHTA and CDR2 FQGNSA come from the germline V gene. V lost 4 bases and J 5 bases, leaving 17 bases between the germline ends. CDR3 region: CASSSSAGSEYGYTF. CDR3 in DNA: TGTGCCAGCAGCTCTTCCGCGGGCAGCGAATATGGCTACACCTTC.